A single sample is the source of the 32 T cell receptor beta chains below, sequenced in a study of OX40 agonist ivuxolimab in advanced cancers. Profiling relied on immunoSEQ multiplex PCR, and the TCRdb table lists in-frame clones only, not all of them. The data show 45,000 to 65,000 clones, roughly 86% seen once. This material consisted of CD4+ or CD8+ T cells sorted from blood, taken in a trial of the OX40 agonist ivuxolimab. Every receptor here comes from an adult with an advanced solid tumor such as melanoma, head and neck, liver or kidney cancer.

The V call is TRBV29-1, the J call TRBJ1-1; perhaps TRBD1 as D (6 bases). The CDR3 is 13 residues long. Per germline, CDR1 SQVTM and CDR2 ANQGSEA. V lost 4 bases and J 5 bases, leaving 14 bases between the germline ends. The chain's CDR3 is CSVGGVRGTEAFF. CDR3 nucleotide sequence: TGCAGCGTTGGAGGAGTTAGGGGGACTGAAGCTTTCTTT.

J is TRBJ1-6 and V is TRBV6-6; D gene ambiguous. V shed 7 bases and J shed 5 bases, with 6 bases lying between them. The length of the CDR3 is 12 residues. Germline V gene data show CDR1 as MNHNY and CDR2 as SVGAGI (reference sequence). The CDR3 DNA follows: TGTGCCAGCACCCAAGATAATTCACCCCTCCACTTT. Translating it yields CASTQDNSPLHF.

The CDR3 is CASSSRELNYGYTF. DNA of the CDR3: TGTGCCAGTAGTTCCAGGGAACTAAACTATGGCTACACCTTC. The J gene is TRBJ1-2, the V gene TRBV19; TRBD1 might be the D (5 bases). There are 14 residues in the CDR3. The germline V gene has CDR1 LNHDA and CDR2 SQIVND (reference sequence). V gave up 5 bases and J gave up 2 bases, with 12 bases separating them.

V and J are TRBV10-3 and TRBJ1-6, with D possibly matching TRBD1 (6 bases). The CDR3 runs to 13 residues. The V end lost 6 bases, the J end lost 8 bases, and 11 bases lay between the germline ends. Germline assignment: CDR1 ENHRY and CDR2 SYGVKD. The CDR3 DNA follows: TGTGCCATCAGACAGGGAGGGGATTCACCCCTCCACTTT. Its protein product is CAIRQGGDSPLHF.

The CDR3 sequence: CASSLGQGGAPLHF. The CDR3 DNA follows: TGTGCCAGCAGCCTTGGACAGGGGGGGGCACCCCTCCACTTT. This chain links TRBV28 with TRBJ1-6, with 10 positions matching TRBD1. CDR3 length: 14 residues. Germline loops: CDR1 MDHEN, CDR2 SYDVKM. The trim removed 6 bases at V and 11 bases at J, leaving 7 bases unmatched.

There are a few counts of this clone. The chain is built from TRBV2 and TRBJ2-7; 10 positions agree with TRBD2. Trimming removed 3 bases from V and 8 bases from J; junction bases left unmatched: 7. The CDR3 is made up of 14 amino acids. Per the germline V gene, CDR1 is SNHLY and CDR2 is FYNNEI. CDR3 region: CASSDNLAGVKQYF. CDR3 sequence (DNA): TGTGCCAGCAGTGATAACCTAGCGGGAGTCAAGCAGTACTTC.

The rearrangement joins TRBV7-9 to TRBJ1-3; no firm D call. CDR1 is SEHNR, CDR2 FQNEAQ, per germline (reference sequence). This CDR3 region has 14 residues. Trimming shortened V by 2 bases and J by 4 bases, and 9 bases separated the two germline ends. CDR3 in amino acids: CASSLLAGGNTIYF. The CDR3 DNA follows: TGTGCCAGCAGCTTATTAGCGGGGGGAAACACCATATATTTT.

The V and J genes are TRBV5-1 and TRBJ1-5; the D is unclear. The CDR3 runs to 15 residues. Per the germline V gene, CDR1 is SGHRS and CDR2 is YFSETQ. The ends were cut back, 0 bases at V and 2 bases at J, with 9 bases in the middle. CDR3 coding DNA: TGCGCCAGCAGCTTGGGAGGGATGGGCAATCAGCCCCAGCATTTT. Amino acids: CASSLGGMGNQPQHF.

This clone was observed a few times. The chain uses TRBV4-1 and TRBJ2-7; D remains unclear. The CDR3 consists of 15 residues. V shed 1 base and J shed 5 bases, with 15 bases lying between them. Germline CDR1 and CDR2: MGHRA and YSYEKL. This CDR3 is CASSQGRANIHEQYF. The CDR3 DNA reads TGCGCCAGCAGCCAAGGTCGGGCTAACATCCACGAGCAGTACTTC.

V and J are TRBV28 and TRBJ2-1; 8 nucleotides line up with TRBD2. The trim removed 2 bases at V and 4 bases at J, leaving 4 bases unmatched. CDR3 length equals 15 residues. Germline-derived CDR1 and CDR2 are MDHEN and SYDVKM. The CDR3 DNA sequence: TGTGCCAGCAGTTTAGTCGGCGGGAGGTACAATGAGCAGTTCTTC. It codes for CASSLVGGRYNEQFF.

In its sample, this clone was seen once. The genes are TRBV27 and TRBJ2-5; weak D call: TRBD2 (7 bases). Germline V gene data show CDR1 as MNHEY and CDR2 as SMNVEV (reference sequence). V lost 5 bases and J lost 5, with 12 bases in between. This CDR3 is 13 amino acids long. CDR3 region: CASSRGARETQYF. The CDR3 region has the DNA TGTGCCAGCAGTCGGGGGGCTCGGGAGACCCAGTACTTC.

The chain recombines TRBV6-5 with TRBJ2-2; tentatively, D is TRBD1 (6 bases). Germline CDR1 is MNHEY and CDR2 is SVGAGI. This CDR3 is built from 15 residues. Trimming removed 7 bases at V and 5 bases at J, with 17 bases between. CDR3 in DNA: TGTGCCAGCAATAGGGGGACAATAAGTACCGGGGAGCTGTTTTTT. Amino acid sequence: CASNRGTISTGELFF.

The chain recombines TRBV6-1 with TRBJ2-6; D is unresolved. Trimming took off 6 bases at V and 0 bases at J, with 6 bases between the two ends. The CDR3 sequence is 14 residues long. Germline-derived CDR1 and CDR2 are MNHNS and SASEGT. The CDR3 coding sequence is TGTGCCAGCAGCTACAACTCTGGGGCCAACGTCCTGACTTTC. Its protein is CASSYNSGANVLTF.

The rearrangement links TRBV5-1 to TRBJ2-5, with D perhaps given as TRBD1 or TRBD2 (6 bases each). This CDR3 region has 15 residues. Per the germline V gene, CDR1 is SGHRS and CDR2 is YFSETQ. V was pared by 0 bases and J by 1 base, with 10 bases between. The CDR3 sequence is CASSLGGGGQETQYF. In DNA form, the CDR3 reads TGCGCCAGCAGCTTGGGCGGAGGGGGCCAAGAGACCCAGTACTTC.

The V and J genes are TRBV5-1 and TRBJ1-6; TRBD1 agrees at 10 bases. Germline lookup yields CDR1 SGHRS and CDR2 YFSETQ. Trimming removed 1 base from V and 8 bases from J; junction bases left unmatched: 12. This CDR3 comprises 18 residues. CDR3 sequence: CASSLRDRGPDVYSPLHF. For the CDR3, the DNA is TGCGCCAGCAGCTTGCGGGACAGGGGACCTGACGTTTATTCACCCCTCCACTTT.

This rearrangement joins TRBV7-2 to TRBJ2-7, with D possibly matching TRBD1 (6 bases). V was cut by 1 base and J by 4 bases, with 11 bases left in between. The germline V gene encodes CDR1 SGHTA and CDR2 FQGNSA. The CDR3 spans 14 residues. The CDR3 region is CASSLGDTSYEQYF. The CDR3 bases are TGTGCCAGCAGCTTAGGGGACACGTCTTACGAGCAGTACTTC.

V and J are TRBV28 and TRBJ2-3, with 7 bases identical to TRBD2. CDR1 and CDR2 (germline): MDHEN, SYDVKM. The CDR3 contains 15 residues. Trimming took 0 bases from V and 1 from J; bases not matched to a gene: 1. This CDR3 reads CASSLWLAGTDTQYF. For the CDR3, the DNA is TGTGCCAGCAGTTTATGGCTAGCGGGCACAGATACGCAGTATTTT.

This sequence joins TRBV28 and TRBJ1-4, with D unclear. V dropped 5 bases and J dropped 5 bases, with 15 bases sitting between them. The CDR3 consists of 15 residues. Germline CDR1 MDHEN, CDR2 SYDVKM. DNA for the CDR3: TGTGCCAGCAGTATCGGACGGGGATGGAATGAAAAACTGTTTTTT. Translation: CASSIGRGWNEKLFF. Supplemented by reference TRBV28 and TRBJ1-4, the full variable domain reads DVKVTQSSRYLVKRTGEKVFLECVQDMDHENMFWYRQDPGLGLRLIYFSYDVKMKEKGDIPEGYSVSREKKERFSLILESASTNQTSMYLCASSIGRGWNEKLFFGSGTQLSVL.

V is TRBV11-2 and J is TRBJ2-1; tentatively, D is TRBD2 (5 bases). CDR1 and CDR2 from the germline V gene are SGHAT and FQNNGV. V was pared by 6 bases and J by 7 bases, with 22 bases between. The length of the CDR3 is 16 residues. Here the CDR3 reads CASRHTDEGLINEQFF. Written as DNA, the CDR3 is TGTGCCAGCAGACATACGGACGAGGGCCTGATTAATGAGCAGTTCTTC.

This chain uses TRBV5-1 with TRBJ1-1; D is ambiguous. Germline CDR1 reads SGHRS; CDR2 reads YFSETQ. Trimming left V 4 bases short and J 2 bases short, with 12 bases between. The CDR3 sequence is 14 residues long. Here the CDR3 DNA reads TGCGCCAGCAGCCTCCGGGATCCTAACACTGAAGCTTTCTTT. Translating it yields CASSLRDPNTEAFF.

This chain joins TRBV15 and TRBJ1-1, with D possibly TRBD1 on 5 matching bases. This CDR3 has 14 amino acids. Germline values: CDR1 LNHNV, CDR2 YYDKDF (reference sequence). With 1 base removed from V and 1 base from J, the gap between germline ends came to 7 bases. In DNA, the CDR3 is TGTGCCACCAGCAGAGTAACAGGGAACACTGAAGCTTTCTTT. This gives the protein CATSRVTGNTEAFF.

This sequence joins TRBV29-1 and TRBJ2-1; no reliable D call. V was cut by 6 bases and J by 0 bases, with 12 bases left in between. The V gene's germline CDR1 is SQVTM and CDR2 ANQGSEA. The length of the CDR3 is 14 residues. The CDR3 protein is CSVAQVGSYNEQFF. CDR3 DNA: TGCAGCGTGGCTCAGGTGGGCTCCTACAATGAGCAGTTCTTC.

The rearrangement uses TRBV15 and TRBJ1-2; 12 nucleotides agree with TRBD1. CDR3 length equals 16 residues. Germline loops: CDR1 LNHNV, CDR2 YYDKDF (reference sequence). Trimming at V came to 0 bases and at J to 9 bases, leaving 8 bases not matched to a gene. CDR3 residues: CATSRDRGTGGGSYTF. The CDR3 DNA reads as TGTGCCACCAGCAGAGATCGTGGGACAGGGGGCGGGAGCTACACCTTC.

The genes are TRBV5-1 and TRBJ1-2, with 9 bases identical to TRBD1. The V gene end was trimmed by 6 bases and the J gene end by 10 bases; junction bases not matched to a gene: 10. Germline assignment: CDR1 SGHRS and CDR2 YFSETQ. CDR3 length: 13 residues. The CDR3 coding sequence is TGCGCCAGCACCGTGGGACAGGGCTTAGACTACACCTTC. Translating gives CASTVGQGLDYTF.

The V call is TRBV6-1, the J call TRBJ2-1, with a possible D match to TRBD1 (7 bases). Trimming left V 7 bases short and J 4 bases short, with 17 bases between. The CDR3 totals 15 residues. Germline V gives CDR1 MNHNS, CDR2 SASEGT. CDR3 DNA: TGTGCCAGCACCCTGGGCGGGACAGAGTACAATGAGCAGTTCTTC. Residues: CASTLGGTEYNEQFF.

This chain uses TRBV19 with TRBJ2-5; the match to TRBD1 covers 8 bases. The germline CDR1 and CDR2 sequences are LNHDA and SQIVND (reference sequence). V was pared by 3 bases and J by 1 base, with 4 bases of the junction left unmatched. The CDR3 has 15 amino acids. The CDR3 here is CASSMGTGGQETQYF. CDR3 nucleotides: TGTGCCAGTAGTATGGGCACAGGGGGCCAAGAGACCCAGTACTTC.

The chain recombines TRBV11-2 with TRBJ1-4, with D hard to call. In germline, CDR1 is SGHAT, CDR2 FQNNGV. CDR3 length equals 13 residues. Trimming took off 4 bases at V and 14 bases at J, with 17 bases between the two ends. The CDR3 sequence: CASSSMRRRRLFF. The CDR3 DNA is TGTGCCAGCAGCTCTATGAGGAGGAGGAGGCTGTTTTTT.

The J gene is TRBJ1-3, the V gene TRBV6-1, with D hard to call. From germline, CDR1 is MNHNS and CDR2 SASEGT. The CDR3 is 13 amino acids. The V end was cut by 5 bases, the J end by 4 bases, with 9 bases between. The CDR3 sequence: CASSYGPGNTIYF. The CDR3 DNA is TGTGCCAGCAGTTATGGACCCGGAAACACCATATATTTT.

The gene calls are TRBV5-1 and TRBJ1-5; no definite D call. This CDR3 spans 16 amino acids. Germline CDR1 and CDR2: SGHRS and YFSETQ. Trimming removed 4 bases from V and 1 base from J, with 15 bases in between. For the CDR3, the DNA is TGCGCCAGCAGCCGAGCTCCGGGTTCGAGCAATCAGCCCCAGCATTTT. Translating it yields CASSRAPGSSNQPQHF.

The table lists this clone with a count of one. The rearrangement uses TRBV19 and TRBJ2-3, with TRBD2 identical over 14 bases. The CDR3 is made up of 19 amino acids. J was trimmed by 2 bases and V by 8 bases; bases with no gene match: 15. Germline CDR1 LNHDA, CDR2 SQIVND (reference sequence). The CDR3 here is CASHATTGLAGDYTDTQYF. The CDR3 bases are TGTGCCAGTCACGCAACAACGGGACTAGCGGGGGACTACACAGATACGCAGTATTTT.

The rearrangement uses TRBV5-4 and TRBJ2-5; 7 nucleotides agree with TRBD1. The CDR3 has 15 residues. The J segment lost 1 base and the V segment lost 5 bases, leaving 8 bases of the junction unmatched. The V gene's germline CDR1 is SGHNT and CDR2 YYREEE (reference sequence). The CDR3 region has the DNA TGTGCCAGCAGGTCCAGGGGGACAGCCCAAGAGACCCAGTACTTC. It yields the protein CASRSRGTAQETQYF.

The chain is built from TRBV6-5 and TRBJ1-2, with a tentative D call TRBD1 (6 bases). The germline gives CDR1 MNHEY, CDR2 SVGAGI. The CDR3 totals 15 residues. Trimming stripped 0 bases from V and 2 bases from J, with 10 bases between. The CDR3 DNA sequence: TGTGCCAGCAGTTACTCCACAGGGTCCAACTATGGCTACACCTTC. Translation: CASSYSTGSNYGYTF.